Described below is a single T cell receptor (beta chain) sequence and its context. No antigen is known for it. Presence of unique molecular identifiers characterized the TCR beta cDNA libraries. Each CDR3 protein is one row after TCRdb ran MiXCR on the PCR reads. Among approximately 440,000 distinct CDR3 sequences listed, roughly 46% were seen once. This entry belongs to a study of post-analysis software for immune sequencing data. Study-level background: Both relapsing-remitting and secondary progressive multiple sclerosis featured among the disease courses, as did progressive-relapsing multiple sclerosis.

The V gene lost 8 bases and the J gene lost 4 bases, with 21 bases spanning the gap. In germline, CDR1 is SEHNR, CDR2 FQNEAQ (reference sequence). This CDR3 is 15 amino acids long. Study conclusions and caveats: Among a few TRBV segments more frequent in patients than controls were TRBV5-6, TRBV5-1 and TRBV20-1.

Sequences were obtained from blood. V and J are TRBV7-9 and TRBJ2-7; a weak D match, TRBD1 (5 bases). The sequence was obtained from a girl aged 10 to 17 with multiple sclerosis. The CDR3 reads CASSPPAGMGYEQYF. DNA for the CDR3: TGTGCCAGCTCACCACCGGCAGGGATGGGTTACGAGCAGTACTTC.